This TCR beta chain emerged from a study of identical twins. Template switching added a universal primer binding site, and final cDNA carried unique molecular identifiers. TCRdb itself ran the 5' RACE reads through MiXCR, one entry per CDR3 protein. This sample has roughly 290,000 distinct CDR3 sequences, with more than 8% found just once. The CDR3 contains 16 residues. From germline, CDR1 is SEHNR and CDR2 FQNEAQ (reference sequence). Deletions cut 2 bases from V and 0 bases from J, with 11 bases between. This clonotype was observed at least ten times. These data also formed part of another study, on yellow fever vaccine responses in identical twins.

This clonotype was sampled from a woman younger than 35 in good health. This chain connects TRBV7-9 to TRBJ2-1; the D is unclear. Sequences were obtained from CD8+ T cells sorted from blood. The CDR3 spells CASSLKDSSSYNEQFF. CDR3 bases: TGTGCCAGCAGCTTAAAGGATTCTAGCTCCTACAATGAGCAGTTCTTC.